This is a list of T cell receptor beta chains from one sample in a study of PD-L1 blockade in urothelial cancer. Only in-frame clones appear in the TCRdb table, and some are missing; sequencing was by immunoSEQ multiplex PCR. The sample has 40,000 to 50,000 clones; around 88% are singletons. The starting material was PBMCs, obtained around atezolizumab (anti-PD-L1) treatment. The receptors here all came from a man in his 60s with urothelial cancer. Each CDR3 is given with its conserved first and last residue. The D gene is left open where the match is weak. Clone size is stated in some rows and not others, as once, few, many or a class when expanded.

j_gene: TRBJ2-2; abundance: -; d_gene: TRBD2; v_gene: TRBV12-5; CDR3nt: TGTGCTAGTTCGGGGGGGCTTCGGACCGGGGAGCTGTTTTTT; CDR3aa: CASSGGLRTGELFF
j_gene: TRBJ2-7; abundance: -; d_gene: TRBD1; v_gene: TRBV30; CDR3nt: TGTGCCTGGGACAGGGGGCTGGGGGGGTACGAGCAGTACTTC; CDR3aa: CAWDRGLGGYEQYF
j_gene: TRBJ1-5; abundance: few; d_gene: TRBD1; v_gene: TRBV30; CDR3nt: TGTGCCTGGGGACAGGGGTTGGAGCAGCCCCAGCATTTT; CDR3aa: CAWGQGLEQPQHF
j_gene: TRBJ1-4; abundance: -; d_gene: -; v_gene: TRBV5-1; CDR3nt: TGCGCCAGCAACGGAAAACTGTTTTTT; CDR3aa: CASNGKLFF
j_gene: TRBJ2-1; abundance: -; d_gene: TRBD1; v_gene: TRBV7-9; CDR3nt: TGTGCCAGCAGCTTAGAGGGGTCTGGACGGGGCAGGGGGAATGAGCAGTTCTTC; CDR3aa: CASSLEGSGRGRGNEQFF
j_gene: TRBJ1-1; abundance: -; d_gene: -; v_gene: TRBV5-1; CDR3nt: TGCGCCAGCAGCTTGGGTCCCCTGGGAGGGACTGAAGCTTTCTTT; CDR3aa: CASSLGPLGGTEAFF
j_gene: TRBJ2-7; abundance: -; d_gene: -; v_gene: TRBV5-8; CDR3nt: TGTGCCAGCAGCTTGGCGGGGGGCGCGTACGAGCAGTACTTC; CDR3aa: CASSLAGGAYEQYF
j_gene: TRBJ2-3; abundance: -; d_gene: TRBD2; v_gene: TRBV6-1; CDR3nt: TGTGCCAGCAGTGTTTCGAGCGGGGTCGGGCCTAAAAACACAGATACGCAGTATTTT; CDR3aa: CASSVSSGVGPKNTDTQYF
j_gene: TRBJ2-7; abundance: -; d_gene: TRBD1; v_gene: TRBV7-9; CDR3nt: TGTGCCAGCAGCCCAGGGACAGGGGGCGCTTACGAGCAGTACTTC; CDR3aa: CASSPGTGGAYEQYF
j_gene: TRBJ1-3; abundance: -; d_gene: -; v_gene: TRBV28; CDR3nt: TGTGCCAGCAGGTCGACGGGGTTTCCTGGAAACACCATATATTTT; CDR3aa: CASRSTGFPGNTIYF
j_gene: TRBJ1-2; abundance: -; d_gene: TRBD1; v_gene: TRBV5-4; CDR3nt: TGTGCCAGCAGTCTGACAGGGGACCTTTATGGCTACACCTTC; CDR3aa: CASSLTGDLYGYTF
j_gene: TRBJ2-3; abundance: -; d_gene: -; v_gene: TRBV7-3; CDR3nt: TGTGCCAGCAGCTTAAGCGGCGGGGTCACAGATACGCAGTATTTT; CDR3aa: CASSLSGGVTDTQYF
j_gene: TRBJ1-2; abundance: -; d_gene: TRBD1; v_gene: TRBV10-1; CDR3nt: TGCGCCAGCAGTGCGCGACAGGGGGCCGACTATGGCTACACCTTC; CDR3aa: CASSARQGADYGYTF
j_gene: TRBJ2-3; abundance: -; d_gene: TRBD1; v_gene: TRBV30; CDR3nt: TGTGCCTGGAGGGGACAGGGGACAGATACGCAGTATTTT; CDR3aa: CAWRGQGTDTQYF
j_gene: TRBJ2-7; abundance: -; d_gene: TRBD2; v_gene: TRBV28; CDR3nt: TGTGCCAGCAACCCCACTAGCGGTTTTTCCTACGAGCAGTACTTC; CDR3aa: CASNPTSGFSYEQYF
j_gene: TRBJ2-1; abundance: -; d_gene: TRBD2; v_gene: TRBV7-2; CDR3nt: TGTGCCAGCAGCTTAGGACTAGCAGGCAATGAGCAGTTCTTC; CDR3aa: CASSLGLAGNEQFF
j_gene: TRBJ1-1; abundance: -; d_gene: TRBD1; v_gene: TRBV7-9; CDR3nt: TGTGCCAGCAGCTATCCAGGGGGCACCATGAACACTGAAGCTTTCTTT; CDR3aa: CASSYPGGTMNTEAFF
j_gene: TRBJ1-4; abundance: -; d_gene: -; v_gene: TRBV11-2; CDR3nt: TGTGCCAGCTCCCGAGCCCGAAATGAAAAACTGTTTTTT; CDR3aa: CASSRARNEKLFF
j_gene: TRBJ1-5; abundance: few; d_gene: -; v_gene: TRBV28; CDR3nt: TGTGCCAGCAAGGAGGGCAATCAGCCCCAGCATTTT; CDR3aa: CASKEGNQPQHF
j_gene: TRBJ2-5; abundance: -; d_gene: TRBD1; v_gene: TRBV11-2; CDR3nt: TGTGCCAGCAGCCAGAGTCCCGGGACAGGGACACAAGAGACCCAGTACTTC; CDR3aa: CASSQSPGTGTQETQYF
j_gene: TRBJ2-1; abundance: few; d_gene: TRBD2; v_gene: TRBV5-1; CDR3nt: TGCGCCAGCAGCTTGGTAGCGGGGGGTTTTAGTGAGCAGTTCTTC; CDR3aa: CASSLVAGGFSEQFF
j_gene: TRBJ1-5; abundance: -; d_gene: TRBD1; v_gene: TRBV6-6; CDR3nt: TGTGCCAGCAGTATGGGACAGGTATTAGGTCAGCCCCAGCATTTT; CDR3aa: CASSMGQVLGQPQHF
j_gene: TRBJ1-3; abundance: -; d_gene: -; v_gene: TRBV29-1; CDR3nt: TGCAGCGTTGAAGCGGGCTCTGGAAACACCATATATTTT; CDR3aa: CSVEAGSGNTIYF
j_gene: TRBJ1-5; abundance: -; d_gene: -; v_gene: TRBV30; CDR3nt: TGTGCCTGGAGTGTACAGGGACCCCCGGGTGATCAGCCCCAGCATTTT; CDR3aa: CAWSVQGPPGDQPQHF
j_gene: TRBJ1-1; abundance: -; d_gene: -; v_gene: TRBV19; CDR3nt: TGTGCCAGTAGTATAGGAGCGAACACTGAAGCTTTCTTT; CDR3aa: CASSIGANTEAFF
j_gene: TRBJ1-5; abundance: -; d_gene: -; v_gene: TRBV1; CDR3nt: TGCACCAGCAGCCAAGATCGGGACAGGGGAGATCAGCCCCAGCATTTT; CDR3aa: CTSSQDRDRGDQPQHF
j_gene: TRBJ1-1; abundance: -; d_gene: -; v_gene: TRBV6-5; CDR3nt: TGTGCCAGCAGACAAAACACTGAAGCTTTCTTT; CDR3aa: CASRQNTEAFF
j_gene: TRBJ2-5; abundance: -; d_gene: TRBD2; v_gene: TRBV6-6; CDR3nt: TGTGCCAGCACGGCGGGGGGAGAGACCCAGTACTTC; CDR3aa: CASTAGGETQYF
j_gene: TRBJ2-7; abundance: -; d_gene: TRBD1; v_gene: TRBV7-2; CDR3nt: TGTGCCAGCAGCCGAGGGACAGGGGAGCACGAGCAGTACTTC; CDR3aa: CASSRGTGEHEQYF
j_gene: TRBJ1-5; abundance: -; d_gene: -; v_gene: TRBV4-1; CDR3nt: TGCGCCAGCAGCCAAGTACGTTCGGGGAATCAGCCCCAGCATTTT; CDR3aa: CASSQVRSGNQPQHF
j_gene: TRBJ2-2; abundance: -; d_gene: TRBD2; v_gene: TRBV9; CDR3nt: TGTGCCAGCAGCTCCCGCGGGGGGACTAGCGGTAACACCGGGGAGCTGTTTTTT; CDR3aa: CASSSRGGTSGNTGELFF
j_gene: TRBJ2-1; abundance: few; d_gene: TRBD1; v_gene: TRBV30; CDR3nt: TGTGCCTGGAATCCGGGACAGCGCTACAATGAGCAGTTCTTC; CDR3aa: CAWNPGQRYNEQFF
j_gene: TRBJ2-2; abundance: -; d_gene: TRBD1; v_gene: TRBV29-1; CDR3nt: TGCAGCGTTAAGGGGGCTAGGACCGGGGAGCTGTTTTTT; CDR3aa: CSVKGARTGELFF
j_gene: TRBJ2-1; abundance: -; d_gene: TRBD2; v_gene: TRBV6-4; CDR3nt: TGTGCCAGCAGTTCCCGGGACTACCTTCTTTGTGAGCAGTTCTTC; CDR3aa: CASSSRDYLLCEQFF
j_gene: TRBJ2-6; abundance: few; d_gene: TRBD1; v_gene: TRBV18; CDR3nt: TGTGCCAGCTCACCGGTGGGGACAGGGGGCCCTGGGGCCAACGTCCTGACTTTC; CDR3aa: CASSPVGTGGPGANVLTF
j_gene: TRBJ2-1; abundance: once; d_gene: TRBD1; v_gene: TRBV6-1; CDR3nt: TGTGCCAGCACATCCATCGGGACAGTCTACAATGAGCAGTTCTTC; CDR3aa: CASTSIGTVYNEQFF
j_gene: TRBJ1-5; abundance: -; d_gene: TRBD1; v_gene: TRBV2; CDR3nt: TGTGCCAGCAACACCCACAGGGGGCAAAATCAGCCCCAGCATTTT; CDR3aa: CASNTHRGQNQPQHF
j_gene: TRBJ1-5; abundance: -; d_gene: -; v_gene: TRBV5-4; CDR3nt: TGTGCCAGCAGCCCCTATGGACTGGGAGGCAATCAGCCCCAGCATTTT; CDR3aa: CASSPYGLGGNQPQHF
j_gene: TRBJ2-1; abundance: once; d_gene: TRBD2; v_gene: TRBV5-6; CDR3nt: TGTGCCAGCAGACGAAGACTAGCGGGGGGGCAGGGTGAGCAGTTCTTC; CDR3aa: CASRRRLAGGQGEQFF
j_gene: TRBJ2-3; abundance: -; d_gene: TRBD1; v_gene: TRBV10-1; CDR3nt: TGCGCCAGCAGCCCACCGGGGACAGGGCCCACAGATACGCAGTATTTT; CDR3aa: CASSPPGTGPTDTQYF
j_gene: TRBJ2-3; abundance: -; d_gene: TRBD1; v_gene: TRBV5-1; CDR3nt: TGCGCCAGCAGCTCCGGGACAGGGGGGACAGATACGCAGTATTTT; CDR3aa: CASSSGTGGTDTQYF
j_gene: TRBJ1-3; abundance: -; d_gene: -; v_gene: TRBV7-9; CDR3nt: TGTGCCAGCAGTCGCGGGAGCTCTGGAAACACCATATATTTT; CDR3aa: CASSRGSSGNTIYF
j_gene: TRBJ1-1; abundance: -; d_gene: -; v_gene: TRBV2; CDR3nt: TGTGCCAGCAACGGTGTCCCAGGGGCCGGCACTGAAGCTTTCTTT; CDR3aa: CASNGVPGAGTEAFF
j_gene: TRBJ2-1; abundance: -; d_gene: TRBD1; v_gene: TRBV6-5; CDR3nt: TGTGCCAGCAGTAGGGGGCTTGGGTCCTACAATGAGCAGTTCTTC; CDR3aa: CASSRGLGSYNEQFF
j_gene: TRBJ1-5; abundance: -; d_gene: -; v_gene: TRBV10-3; CDR3nt: TGTGCCATCAGTGAAGAGCATCAGCCCCAGCATTTT; CDR3aa: CAISEEHQPQHF
j_gene: TRBJ2-3; abundance: -; d_gene: -; v_gene: TRBV28; CDR3nt: TGTGCCAGCAGTTCCCCAGGAACGCACACAGATACGCAGTATTTT; CDR3aa: CASSSPGTHTDTQYF
j_gene: TRBJ2-2; abundance: few; d_gene: -; v_gene: TRBV15; CDR3nt: TGTGCCACCAGCAGAGATTGGGCAGGTGGCACCGGGGAGCTGTTTTTT; CDR3aa: CATSRDWAGGTGELFF
j_gene: TRBJ2-2; abundance: once; d_gene: TRBD1; v_gene: TRBV10-3; CDR3nt: TGTGCCATCAGTGAGACTGGACAGGGGAGCACCGGGGAGCTGTTTTTT; CDR3aa: CAISETGQGSTGELFF
j_gene: TRBJ1-1; abundance: -; d_gene: TRBD1; v_gene: TRBV5-8; CDR3nt: TGTGCCAGCAGCCCTCTCAGGGGGCGAATCACTGAAGCTTTCTTT; CDR3aa: CASSPLRGRITEAFF
j_gene: TRBJ1-5; abundance: -; d_gene: -; v_gene: TRBV15; CDR3nt: TGTGCCACCAGCTCTAGAGGGCAGTTCAATCAGCCCCAGCATTTT; CDR3aa: CATSSRGQFNQPQHF
j_gene: TRBJ2-7; abundance: -; d_gene: -; v_gene: TRBV5-1; CDR3nt: TGCGCCAGCAGCTTAGCAGGGTCCCACTACGAGCAGTACTTC; CDR3aa: CASSLAGSHYEQYF
j_gene: TRBJ2-5; abundance: -; d_gene: -; v_gene: TRBV11-2; CDR3nt: TGTGCCAGCAGCTTTAACGGTCAAGAGACCCAGTACTTC; CDR3aa: CASSFNGQETQYF
j_gene: TRBJ2-7; abundance: -; d_gene: -; v_gene: TRBV5-1; CDR3nt: TGCGCCAGCAGCTTGCAGGGGAACTACGAGCAGTACTTC; CDR3aa: CASSLQGNYEQYF
j_gene: TRBJ1-2; abundance: few; d_gene: -; v_gene: TRBV27; CDR3nt: TGTGCCAGCGGTCGGCGGGACGCAACCTATGGCTACACCTTC; CDR3aa: CASGRRDATYGYTF
j_gene: TRBJ1-1; abundance: -; d_gene: TRBD1; v_gene: TRBV19; CDR3nt: TGTGCCAGCCTCCGGGACAGGGCTGGGGGGAACACTGAAGCTTTCTTT; CDR3aa: CASLRDRAGGNTEAFF
j_gene: TRBJ2-5; abundance: -; d_gene: -; v_gene: TRBV6-5; CDR3nt: TGTGCCAGCAGTTTAGGGACGGGGGGCGAAGAGACCCAGTACTTC; CDR3aa: CASSLGTGGEETQYF
j_gene: TRBJ1-1; abundance: -; d_gene: TRBD1; v_gene: TRBV30; CDR3nt: TGTGCCTGGAACAGGGGGCAGAACACTGAAGCTTTCTTT; CDR3aa: CAWNRGQNTEAFF
j_gene: TRBJ2-3; abundance: -; d_gene: TRBD1; v_gene: TRBV5-1; CDR3nt: TGCGCCAGCAGCACCGGGACAGGGACTAGCACAGATACGCAGTATTTT; CDR3aa: CASSTGTGTSTDTQYF